This T cell receptor (beta chain) was sequenced during a study of blood T cell repertoires in COVID-19. Study information: The United States, Italy and Spain provided the acute and convalescent COVID-19 samples. T cells, B-cell-depleted T cells, or PBMCs provided the cDNA or gDNA that served as material.

This CDR3 spans 13 amino acids. Germline assignment: CDR1 SGHRS and CDR2 YFSETQ. V was cut by 4 bases and J by 3 bases, with 10 bases left in between. Per the authors' pipeline: Reference gene primer amplification in the assay estimated nucleated cell counts. Libraries were prepared by immunoSEQ multiplex PCR; TCRdb keeps only in-frame clonotypes and omits some of them. V and J calls plus clone size are reproduced from that table; the DNA served to infer D and trimming. Of around 69,000 clones in the sample, 85% to 90% were seen once. Sequenced: peripheral blood. The TCR was taken from a woman aged 45-65 years with active COVID-19. The chain has TRBV5-1 and TRBJ2-5; D is perhaps TRBD1 (5 bases). The DNA of the CDR3 is TGCGCCAGCAGCAAAGACAGAGAAGAGACCCAGTACTTC. It encodes CASSKDREETQYF.